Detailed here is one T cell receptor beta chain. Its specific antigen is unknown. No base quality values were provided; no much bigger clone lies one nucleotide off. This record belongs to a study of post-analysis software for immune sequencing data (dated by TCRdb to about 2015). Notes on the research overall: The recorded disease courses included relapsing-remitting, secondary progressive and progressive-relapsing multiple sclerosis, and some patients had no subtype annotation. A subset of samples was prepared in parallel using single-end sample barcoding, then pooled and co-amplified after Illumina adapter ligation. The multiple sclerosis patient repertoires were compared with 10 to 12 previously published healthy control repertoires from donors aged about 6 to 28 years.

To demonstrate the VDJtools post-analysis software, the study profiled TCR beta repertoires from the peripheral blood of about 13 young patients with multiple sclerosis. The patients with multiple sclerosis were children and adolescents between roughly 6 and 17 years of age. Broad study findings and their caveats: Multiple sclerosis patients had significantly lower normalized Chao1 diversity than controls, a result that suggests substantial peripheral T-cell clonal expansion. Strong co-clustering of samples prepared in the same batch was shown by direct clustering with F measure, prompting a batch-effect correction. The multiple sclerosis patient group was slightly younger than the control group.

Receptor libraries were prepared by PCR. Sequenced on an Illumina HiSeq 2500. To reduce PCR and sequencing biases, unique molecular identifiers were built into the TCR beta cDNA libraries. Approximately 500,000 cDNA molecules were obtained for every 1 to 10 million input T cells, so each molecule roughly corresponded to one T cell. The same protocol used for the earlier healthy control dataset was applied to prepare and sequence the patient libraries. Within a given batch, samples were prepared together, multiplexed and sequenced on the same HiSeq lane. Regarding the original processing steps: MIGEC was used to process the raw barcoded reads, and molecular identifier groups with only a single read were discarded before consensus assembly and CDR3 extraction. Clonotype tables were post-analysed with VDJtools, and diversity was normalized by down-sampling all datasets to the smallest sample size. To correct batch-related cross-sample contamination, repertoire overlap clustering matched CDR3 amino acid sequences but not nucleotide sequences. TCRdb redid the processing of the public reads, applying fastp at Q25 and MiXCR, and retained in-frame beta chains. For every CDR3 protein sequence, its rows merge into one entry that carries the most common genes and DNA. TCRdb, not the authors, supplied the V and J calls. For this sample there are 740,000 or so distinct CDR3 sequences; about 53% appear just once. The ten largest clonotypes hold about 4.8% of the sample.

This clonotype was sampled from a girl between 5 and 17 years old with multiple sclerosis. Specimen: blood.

CDR3 loop: CASRSAGRAYEQYF. The nucleotide sequence is TGTGCCAGCCGATCTGCCGGGCGGGCCTACGAGCAGTACTTC. The chain joins TRBV13 to TRBJ2-4; TRBD2 is perhaps the D gene, given 5 matching bases. The J call is in doubt because the DNA end fits TRBJ2-7 better. Including cysteine and phenylalanine, the CDR3 has 14 amino acids. Only the CDR3 portion is preserved as DNA: 42 bases, with reading frame beginning at the first base. CDR1 PRHDT and CDR2 FYEKMQ are derived from the germline V gene (reference sequence).